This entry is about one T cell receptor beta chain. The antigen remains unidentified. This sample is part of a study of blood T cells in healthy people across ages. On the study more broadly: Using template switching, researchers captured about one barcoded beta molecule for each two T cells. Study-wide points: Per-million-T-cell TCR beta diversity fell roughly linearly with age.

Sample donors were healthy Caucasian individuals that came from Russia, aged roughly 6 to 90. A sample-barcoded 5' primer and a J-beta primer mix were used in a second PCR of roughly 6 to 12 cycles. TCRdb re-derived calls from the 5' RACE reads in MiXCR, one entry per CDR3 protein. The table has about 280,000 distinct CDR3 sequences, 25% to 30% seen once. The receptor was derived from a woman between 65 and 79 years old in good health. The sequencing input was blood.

The CDR3 bases are TGCAGTGCTAGCATTAGCGACTCCACCTACGAGCAGTACTTC. Its translation: CSASISDSTYEQYF. This chain connects TRBV20-1 to TRBJ2-5; D perhaps matches TRBD2 (5 bases). The DNA end lines up better with TRBJ2-7; the J call may be wrong. CDR1 DFQATT and CDR2 SNEGSKA come from the germline V gene (reference sequence). The CDR3 is 14 amino acids.